The 24 T cell receptor beta chains reported below all come from one sample, sequenced in a study of blood T cells in healthy people across ages (dated by TCRdb to the mid-2010s). Libraries were made using 5' RACE. TCRdb names Illumina HiSeq 2500 as the instrument used. A second PCR of roughly 7 to 12 cycles was run with a J-beta primer mix and a sample-barcoded 5' primer. TCRdb passed the public sequencing reads through fastp at Q25 and MiXCR, retaining productive beta sequences. Every distinct CDR3 protein forms one entry, paired with its most common genes and DNA. In all, the sample holds 700,000 to 800,000 distinct CDR3 sequences, and approximately 43% of those were seen once. The ten biggest clones cover around 20% of the sample. Input material: blood. The receptors originated from a woman aged 60-70 years in good health.

This clonotype has ten or more counts. The rearrangement joins TRBV9 to TRBJ2-7; D is uncertain. In germline, CDR1 is SGDLS, CDR2 YYNGEE. V was pared by 0 bases and J by 5 bases, with 15 bases between. The CDR3 covers 15 residues. The CDR3 loop reads CASSVAPSSGHEQYF. As DNA, the CDR3 is TGTGCCAGCAGCGTAGCACCGAGTTCTGGCCACGAGCAGTACTTC.

Ten or more counts support this clonotype. The chain has TRBV12-3 or TRBV12-4 and TRBJ2-7, with 10 nucleotides matching TRBD2. The CDR3 spans 13 residues. J lost 4 bases, V lost 7 bases, and 4 bases had no gene match. The CDR3 bases are TGTGCCAGCAAAGCTAGCGGGAGATACGAGCAGTACTTC. This encodes CASKASGRYEQYF.

This clonotype appeared many times. The rearrangement links TRBV13 to TRBJ2-1; D possibly corresponds to TRBD1 (5 bases). Germline V gene sequence: CDR1 PRHDT, CDR2 FYEKMQ (reference sequence). CDR3 length equals 14 residues. V was shortened by 3 bases and J by 7 bases, with 13 bases between the two germline ends. The chain's CDR3 is CASSFLSGKNEQFF. In nucleotides, the CDR3 is TGTGCCAGCAGCTTTCTGTCAGGGAAGAATGAGCAGTTCTTC.

This clonotype was observed a handful of times. The rearrangement joins TRBV5-6 to TRBJ2-3, with D unresolved. The CDR3 totals 16 residues. CDR1 is SGHDT, CDR2 YYEEEE, per germline. Trimming cost V 4 bases and J 5 bases, with 20 bases left between them. In DNA, the CDR3 is TGTGCCAGCAGCCCAGGCGCCGGAACTTGGGGAGATACGCAGTATTTT. This sequence encodes CASSPGAGTWGDTQYF.

This clonotype was found many times. The CDR3 is CSVQLAGASDTQYF. CDR3 nucleotides: TGCAGCGTTCAACTAGCGGGAGCTTCAGATACGCAGTATTTT. J is TRBJ2-3 and V is TRBV29-1, with 11 bases identical to TRBD2. V gave up 5 bases and J gave up 4 bases; unmatched junction bases: 5. The germline V gene has CDR1 SQVTM and CDR2 ANQGSEA. The CDR3 has 14 residues.

This chain connects TRBV7-3 to TRBJ2-1; TRBD2 matches at 10 bases. The CDR3 runs to 16 residues. After removal of 5 bases from V and 6 bases from J, the junction contained 10 bases not matched to a gene. Germline CDR1 is SGHTA and CDR2 is FQGTGA. The CDR3 here is CASSPPGAGGSNEQFF. DNA of the CDR3: TGTGCCAGCAGCCCCCCTGGAGCGGGGGGGAGCAATGAGCAGTTCTTC.

A few counts support this clonotype. V and J are TRBV20-1 and TRBJ2-2; the D gene is possibly TRBD2 (6 bases). The germline V gene has CDR1 DFQATT and CDR2 SNEGSKA (reference sequence). The CDR3 spans 14 residues. The V end was cut by 1 base, the J end by 3 bases, with 9 bases between. For the CDR3, the DNA is TGCAGTGCTAGAGTGGCGGGGTACACCGGGGAGCTGTTTTTT. Its protein is CSARVAGYTGELFF.

This clonotype was counted a few times. The CDR3 DNA reads as TGCGCCAGCAGCCATGGACTAGCGGGTGCCCGCGAGCAGTACTTC. This codes for CASSHGLAGAREQYF. This chain links TRBV4-3 with TRBJ2-5; 11 bases fit TRBD2. Gene TRBJ2-7 matches the end of the DNA better, so the J call may be wrong. The CDR3 loop spans 15 amino acids. Germline lookup yields CDR1 LGHNA and CDR2 YSLEER.

The chain has TRBV5-1 and TRBJ2-5; D ambiguous. The germline V gene encodes CDR1 SGHRS and CDR2 YFSETQ. V was cut by 4 bases and J by 11 bases, with 24 bases left in between. The CDR3 contains 15 residues. The CDR3 spells CASSGSAIDSNAQYF. CDR3 nucleotides: TGCGCCAGCAGCGGGTCGGCGATTGACTCGAATGCGCAGTACTTC. The entire variable domain, with the rest obtained from reference TRBV5-1 and TRBJ2-5, is as follows: KAGVTQTPRYLIKTRGQQVTLSCSPISGHRSVSWYQQTPGQGLQFLFEYFSETQRNKGNFPGRFSGRQFSNSRSEMNVSTLELGDSALYLCASSGSAIDSNAQYFGPGTRLLVL.

The chain couples TRBV5-1 to TRBJ2-7, with TRBD1 matching over 10 bases. With V trimmed by 4 bases and J by 7 bases, 11 bases remained unmatched. This CDR3 contains 15 residues. The V gene's germline CDR1 is SGHRS and CDR2 YFSETQ. The CDR3: CASSRQGATYNEQYF. In DNA form, the CDR3 reads TGCGCCAGCAGCAGACAGGGGGCAACTTACAATGAGCAGTACTTC. Full variable domain (outside the CDR3, taken from reference TRBV5-1 and TRBJ2-7): KAGVTQTPRYLIKTRGQQVTLSCSPISGHRSVSWYQQTPGQGLQFLFEYFSETQRNKGNFPGRFSGRQFSNSRSEMNVSTLELGDSALYLCASSRQGATYNEQYFGPGTRLTVT.

The rearrangement joins TRBV6-2 or TRBV6-3 to TRBJ1-2; TRBD1 is a possible D gene (5 bases). The CDR3 has 16 amino acids. CDR1 MNHEY and CDR2 SVGEGT come from the germline V gene. V lost 0 bases and J lost 5, with 16 bases in between. The CDR3, as DNA: TGTGCCAGCAGTTACTCCCCCCTAAGGGGTGGGTATGGCTACACCTTC. It specifies CASSYSPLRGGYGYTF.

This chain uses TRBV11-2 with TRBJ2-1; 10 positions agree with TRBD2. This CDR3 has 17 residues. The germline CDR1 and CDR2 sequences are SGHAT and FQNNGV. The V and J ends lost 5 bases and 9 bases, in that order; junction bases with no gene match: 16. The CDR3 protein is CASSPRLASGGAGEQFF. The CDR3 nucleotides read TGTGCCAGCAGCCCCCGTCTTGCCAGCGGGGGGGCGGGTGAGCAGTTCTTC.

The table lists this clonotype with a few counts. The rearrangement uses TRBV3-1 and TRBJ2-1; TRBD1 might be the D (5 bases). This CDR3 spans 15 amino acids. Trimming removed 0 bases from V and 7 bases from J, with 13 bases in between. CDR1 and CDR2 from the germline V gene are LGHDT and YNNKEL (reference sequence). CDR3 nucleotides: TGTGCCAGCAGCCAAGATCTCCTCAGGGCAAATGAGCAGTTCTTC. This encodes CASSQDLLRANEQFF.

The chain links TRBV5-4 to TRBJ2-3; 9 nucleotides agree with TRBD2. This CDR3 comprises 15 residues. V lost 3 bases to trimming and J lost 3 bases; unmatched junction nucleotides: 5. Germline assignment: CDR1 SGHNT and CDR2 YYREEE (reference sequence). CDR3 loop: CASSSGSGGTDTQYF. In DNA, the CDR3 is TGTGCCAGCAGCTCAGGAAGCGGGGGGACAGATACGCAGTATTTT.

This rearrangement joins TRBV12-5 to TRBJ2-1, with a tentative D call TRBD2 (6 bases). The CDR3 has 14 amino acids. Germline loops: CDR1 LGHNT, CDR2 FRNRAP. Deletions cut 0 bases from V and 7 bases from J, with 10 bases between. Here the CDR3 reads CASGLVRSGNEQFF. DNA of the CDR3: TGTGCTAGTGGTTTGGTGAGGAGCGGGAATGAGCAGTTCTTC.

The chain carries TRBV20-1 and TRBJ2-7; no reliable D call. Looked up from germline, CDR1 is DFQATT and CDR2 is SNEGSKA (reference sequence). Trimming took off 0 bases at V and 9 bases at J, with 21 bases between the two ends. The CDR3 contains 15 residues. CDR3 in amino acids: CSARDRRRSDTSQYF. CDR3 sequence (DNA): TGCAGTGCTAGAGATCGAAGACGATCCGACACGTCGCAGTACTTC.

The gene calls are TRBV6-5 and TRBJ1-2; 9 bases agree with TRBD1. Germline-derived CDR1 and CDR2 are MNHEY and SVGAGI. The CDR3 has 15 amino acids. The trim removed 6 bases at V and 0 bases at J, leaving 5 bases unmatched. In DNA form, the CDR3 reads TGTGCCAGCAGCCGAAGGACAGGGGCTAACTATGGCTACACCTTC. Encoded protein: CASSRRTGANYGYTF.

The chain is built from TRBV21-1 and TRBJ2-1; the table's D call, TRBD1, has no DNA check behind it. TRBV21-1 represents a pseudogene. CDR3 length: 13 residues. The CDR3 DNA follows: TGTGCCAGCAGCAAAGGCAGGGGGTGTGAGCAGTTCTTC. Its protein product is CASSKGRGCEQFF.

This chain connects TRBV7-2 to TRBJ2-1; the D is unclear. The germline V gene has CDR1 SGHTA and CDR2 FQGNSA. The CDR3 length is 13 residues. V gave up 10 bases and J gave up 0 bases, with 10 bases separating them. CDR3 nucleotide sequence: TGTGCCATCGAGGCGGACTCCTACAATGAGCAGTTCTTC. Encoded protein: CAIEADSYNEQFF.

This clonotype has just a few counts. CDR3: CASSLRGWGQPQHF. The DNA for the CDR3 is TGTGCCAGCAGTTTGAGGGGATGGGGTCAGCCCCAGCATTTT. This rearrangement joins TRBV27 to TRBJ1-5; D perhaps matches TRBD1 (5 bases). Trimming shortened V by 3 bases and J by 6 bases, and 12 bases separated the two germline ends. The CDR3 consists of 14 residues. The germline gives CDR1 MNHEY, CDR2 SMNVEV (reference sequence).

In its sample, this clonotype was seen many times. The V call is TRBV28, the J call TRBJ2-7; 13 bases are shared with TRBD2. Germline values: CDR1 MDHEN, CDR2 SYDVKM. Unmatched junction bases numbered 10, after V lost 7 bases and J lost 7 bases. The CDR3 length is 15 residues. This chain's CDR3 is CASKLLAGGPEEQYF. The CDR3 DNA is TGTGCCAGCAAGCTACTAGCGGGAGGGCCTGAGGAGCAGTACTTC. The variable domain in full, with the rest retrieved from reference TRBV28 and TRBJ2-7, is DVKVTQSSRYLVKRTGEKVFLECVQDMDHENMFWYRQDPGLGLRLIYFSYDVKMKEKGDIPEGYSVSREKKERFSLILESASTNQTSMYLCASKLLAGGPEEQYFGPGTRLTVT.

V and J are TRBV7-9 and TRBJ2-5; 9 nucleotides agree with TRBD2. V lost 0 bases, J lost 1 base, and 12 bases stayed unmatched. The CDR3 covers 19 residues. The germline CDR1 and CDR2 sequences are SEHNR and FQNEAQ (reference sequence). The CDR3 coding sequence is TGTGCCAGCAGCTTAGCGTATCTAGGTAGCGGGAGCCCCCAAGAGACCCAGTACTTC. Translating it yields CASSLAYLGSGSPQETQYF. The complete variable domain, with remaining parts taken from reference TRBV7-9 and TRBJ2-5, reads DTGVSQNPRHKITKRGQNVTFRCDPISEHNRLYWYRQTLGQGPEFLTYFQNEAQLEKSRLLSDRFSAERPKGSFSTLEIQRTEQGDSAMYLCASSLAYLGSGSPQETQYFGPGTRLLVL.

The genes are TRBV10-2 and TRBJ2-7, with D perhaps TRBD1 (5 bases). This CDR3 is built from 12 residues. Germline values: CDR1 WSHSY, CDR2 SAAADI. V lost 8 bases and J 3 bases, leaving 11 bases between the germline ends. For the CDR3, the DNA is TGCGCCAGCGAGACAGCCCACTACGAGCAGTACTTC. Protein: CASETAHYEQYF.

The chain carries TRBV3-1 and TRBJ2-3; D perhaps matches TRBD2 (6 bases). This CDR3 comprises 16 residues. Germline CDR1 and CDR2: LGHDT and YNNKEL (reference sequence). The V end lost 1 base, the J end lost 2 bases, and 13 bases lay between the germline ends. CDR3 sequence: CASSQGDSYFTDTQYF. The CDR3 DNA reads TGTGCCAGCAGCCAAGGGGACTCCTACTTCACAGATACGCAGTATTTT.